These T cell receptor beta chains were read from a single sample in a study of blood T cells in healthy people across ages. One entry per CDR3 protein results from TCRdb running MiXCR on the 5' RACE reads. This table holds around 800,000 distinct CDR3 sequences, about 47% found once. The material sequenced was blood. The source is a man older than 75 in good health. Each CDR3 is given with its conserved first and last residue. Fields, in order: D gene, V gene, CDR3 protein. D genes are given only for firm matches.

D gene: -; V gene: TRBV5-1; CDR3 protein: CASKQGRGSSETQYF
D gene: -; V gene: TRBV6-2/TRBV6-3; CDR3 protein: CASSYPTGSTDTEAFF
D gene: -; V gene: TRBV7-2; CDR3 protein: CASSFDQGRGNQPQHF
D gene: TRBD2; V gene: TRBV6-5; CDR3 protein: CASSYFLAGGEQYF
D gene: -; V gene: TRBV20-1; CDR3 protein: CSAGGHQETQYF
D gene: -; V gene: TRBV7-2; CDR3 protein: CASSSKGYYEQYF
D gene: -; V gene: TRBV27; CDR3 protein: CASSFPNTEAFF
D gene: TRBD2; V gene: TRBV7-2; CDR3 protein: CASSFIAGAEYVQYF
D gene: -; V gene: TRBV12-3/TRBV12-4; CDR3 protein: CASSFRVLDGYTF
D gene: -; V gene: TRBV20-1; CDR3 protein: CSARAGDIRDTQYF
D gene: -; V gene: TRBV28; CDR3 protein: CASSLPAREEQFF
D gene: -; V gene: TRBV12-3/TRBV12-4; CDR3 protein: CASSLAEYLGHNEQFF
D gene: -; V gene: TRBV6-5; CDR3 protein: CASTSGTPDNEQFF
D gene: TRBD2; V gene: TRBV20-1; CDR3 protein: CSATAGGFFEQFF
D gene: TRBD2; V gene: TRBV3-1; CDR3 protein: CASSQDAGGHTDTQYF
D gene: TRBD1; V gene: TRBV6-1; CDR3 protein: CASRLGQGVAINSPLHF
D gene: -; V gene: TRBV6-6; CDR3 protein: CASSSIGGVVKLFF
D gene: TRBD2; V gene: TRBV5-5; CDR3 protein: CASSSALTSGYEQYF
D gene: -; V gene: TRBV2; CDR3 protein: CAIQTVQGYNEQFF
D gene: -; V gene: TRBV20-1; CDR3 protein: CSARTTGVAGEQFF
D gene: -; V gene: TRBV10-3; CDR3 protein: CAISELASATDTQYF
D gene: TRBD2; V gene: TRBV6-5; CDR3 protein: CASTPGLAVIGGETQYF
D gene: -; V gene: TRBV21-1; CDR3 protein: CASSKRTSGHHTGELFF
D gene: TRBD2; V gene: TRBV7-2; CDR3 protein: CASSLGSTSGSVIDTQYF
D gene: TRBD1; V gene: TRBV20-1; CDR3 protein: CSATGAGTGVSDTQYF
D gene: TRBD2; V gene: TRBV29-1; CDR3 protein: CSVGLAGTDTQYF